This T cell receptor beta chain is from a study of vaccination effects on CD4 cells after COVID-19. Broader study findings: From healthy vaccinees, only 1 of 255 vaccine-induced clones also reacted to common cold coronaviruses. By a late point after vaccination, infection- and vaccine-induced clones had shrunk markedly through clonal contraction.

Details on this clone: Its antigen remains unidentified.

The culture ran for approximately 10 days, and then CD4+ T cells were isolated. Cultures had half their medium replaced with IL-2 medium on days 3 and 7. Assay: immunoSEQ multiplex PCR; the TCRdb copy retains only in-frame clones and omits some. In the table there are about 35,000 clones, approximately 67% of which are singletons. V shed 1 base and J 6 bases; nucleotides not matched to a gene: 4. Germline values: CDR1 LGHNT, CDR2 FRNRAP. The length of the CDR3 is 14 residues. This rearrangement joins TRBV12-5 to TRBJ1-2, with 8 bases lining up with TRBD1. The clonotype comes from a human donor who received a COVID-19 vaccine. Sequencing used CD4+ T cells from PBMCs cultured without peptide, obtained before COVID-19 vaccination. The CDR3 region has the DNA TGTGCTAGTGGTTTGGCACAGGGGGGAAATGGCTACACCTTC. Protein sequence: CASGLAQGGNGYTF.